Listed here are 3 T cell receptor beta chains from one sample, sequenced in a study of Graves' ophthalmopathy and Graves' hyperthyroidism. TCR beta CDR3 amplification used RNA transcripts. RT-PCR with HTBI primers came first, then second-round multiplex PCR. A single record per CDR3 protein comes from TCRdb applying MiXCR to the multiplex PCR reads. This sample has approximately 700,000 distinct CDR3 sequences, with under 50% found just once. The specimen sequenced was peripheral blood. The source is an adult man with Graves' ophthalmopathy.

This clonotype showed up many times. V usage is TRBV24-1 and J usage is TRBJ1-4; 8 bases are shared with TRBD1. The CDR3 has 15 amino acids. In germline, CDR1 is KGHDR, CDR2 SFDVKD. Trimming took 4 bases from V and 10 from J; bases not matched to a gene: 10. The CDR3 reads CATSEPGTGGGKLFF. Here the CDR3 DNA reads TGTGCCACCAGTGAACCCGGGACAGGCGGGGGAAAACTGTTTTTT.

This clonotype has at least ten counts. The chain recombines TRBV15 with TRBJ2-7; D is possibly TRBD1 (6 bases). In germline, CDR1 is LNHNV, CDR2 YYDKDF (reference sequence). Trimming took 0 bases from V and 2 from J, leaving 11 bases between them. This CDR3 has 15 amino acids. CDR3 amino acids: CATSREWTVPYEQYF. DNA of the CDR3: TGTGCCACCAGCAGAGAGTGGACAGTCCCCTACGAGCAGTACTTC.

There are many counts of this clonotype. The J gene is TRBJ2-5, the V gene TRBV9; 11 positions agree with TRBD1. Trimming removed 4 bases from V and 5 bases from J; junction bases left unmatched: 7. This CDR3 comprises 15 residues. Germline V CDR1 and CDR2: SGDLS, YYNGEE. The CDR3, as DNA: TGTGCCAGCAGCCCCAGGACAGGGGGCGGCGAGACCCAGTACTTC. It translates to CASSPRTGGGETQYF.